These 30 T cell receptor beta chains were sequenced from one sample in a study of shared clonotypes between healthy human individuals. The assay was immunoSEQ multiplex PCR, and TCRdb's table has in-frame clones only and misses some. This sample carries 450,000 to 650,000 clones, around 77% of them seen once, and the ten largest clones take around 12%. The sample comprised PBMCs. The source is a woman between 35 and 50 years old in good health. Some clones in this sample may be carry-over from other donors' samples.

This clone has a count of ten or more. This chain uses TRBV28 with TRBJ2-3; D might be TRBD2 (6 bases). CDR1 and CDR2 from the germline V gene are MDHEN and SYDVKM. The CDR3 sequence is 15 residues long. V lost 3 bases, J lost 0 bases, and 10 bases lay in between. Here the CDR3 reads CASSFDGTSTDTQYF. The CDR3, as DNA: TGTGCCAGCAGTTTCGATGGGACTAGCACAGATACGCAGTATTTT.

This clone was detected only once. The chain has TRBV28 and TRBJ1-2; the match to TRBD1 covers 9 bases. Trimming cost V 8 bases and J 4 bases; bases outside gene matches: 17. This CDR3 has 17 amino acids. The germline CDR1 and CDR2 sequences are MDHEN and SYDVKM. In DNA form, the CDR3 reads TGTGCCAGCCTCCCTCAACTGCACAGGGGGCGAGGCTATGGCTACACCTTC. Translating it yields CASLPQLHRGRGYGYTF.

CDR3 residues: CASSKDSGNTIYF. CDR3 DNA sequence: TGTGCCAGCAGTAAGGACTCTGGAAACACCATATATTTT. V usage is TRBV9 and J usage is TRBJ1-3; the D is unclear. V was pared by 5 bases and J by 0 bases, with 6 bases between. CDR3 length: 13 amino acids. Germline-derived CDR1 and CDR2 are SGDLS and YYNGEE.

The rearrangement uses TRBV13 and TRBJ2-5; TRBD2 matches at 11 bases. The V gene's germline CDR1 is PRHDT and CDR2 FYEKMQ (reference sequence). The CDR3 runs 18 residues. Unmatched junction bases numbered 13, after V lost 6 bases and J lost 1 base. The CDR3 here is CASSLGLADIWGQETQYF. The CDR3 DNA reads as TGTGCCAGCAGTCTGGGACTAGCGGACATATGGGGCCAAGAGACCCAGTACTTC. Drawing the rest from reference TRBV13 and TRBJ2-5, the complete variable domain is AAGVIQSPRHLIKEKRETATLKCYPIPRHDTVYWYQQGPGQDPQFLISFYEKMQSDKGSIPDRFSAQQFSDYHSELNMSSLELGDSALYFCASSLGLADIWGQETQYFGPGTRLLVL.

The chain has TRBV9 and TRBJ1-3; TRBD1 might be the D (6 bases). V shed 0 bases and J shed 4 bases, with 17 bases lying between them. Per the germline V gene, CDR1 is SGDLS and CDR2 is YYNGEE. The CDR3 sequence is 17 residues long. The CDR3 DNA reads as TGTGCCAGCAGCGTAGTATCCACGACAGGCCCCGGAAACACCATATATTTT. Amino acid sequence: CASSVVSTTGPGNTIYF. The whole variable domain, remainder taken from reference TRBV9 and TRBJ1-3, is DSGVTQTPKHLITATGQRVTLRCSPRSGDLSVYWYQQSLDQGLQFLIQYYNGEERAKGNILERFSAQQFPDLHSELNLSSLELGDSALYFCASSVVSTTGPGNTIYFGEGSWLTVV.

The chain is built from TRBV11-1 and TRBJ2-7, with 7 bases aligning to TRBD2. This CDR3 region has 13 residues. CDR1 SGHAT and CDR2 FQDESV come from the germline V gene (reference sequence). The junction had 11 bases not matched to a gene; V was cut back by 11 bases and J by 4 bases. As DNA, the CDR3 is TGTGCCGCCGGAGTGAGGCGGGGGTACGAGCAGTACTTC. Translation: CAAGVRRGYEQYF.

The rearrangement uses TRBV4-3 and TRBJ2-5, with TRBD1 matching 7 bases. The J segment lost 2 bases and the V segment lost 2 bases, leaving 5 bases of the junction unmatched. The germline gives CDR1 LGHNA, CDR2 YSLEER. The CDR3 covers 15 residues. CDR3 loop: CASSQTTGQQETQYF. The DNA of the CDR3 is TGCGCCAGCAGCCAAACGACAGGGCAACAAGAGACCCAGTACTTC.

This clone appeared a single time. J is TRBJ2-2 and V is TRBV6-5; D may be TRBD1 (6 bases). CDR3 length equals 14 residues. CDR1 MNHEY and CDR2 SVGAGI come from the germline V gene. Trimming took off 2 bases at V and 7 bases at J, with 11 bases between the two ends. CDR3 coding DNA: TGTGCCAGCAGTTACAACAGGGAAGGCGGGGAGCTGTTTTTT. Translated: CASSYNREGGELFF.

The genes are TRBV4-1 and TRBJ2-1; D uncertain. Germline CDR1 MGHRA, CDR2 YSYEKL. CDR3 length equals 14 residues. V dropped 0 bases and J dropped 6 bases, with 9 bases sitting between them. The DNA of the CDR3 is TGCGCCAGCAGCCAAGATCCCGGGCTCAATGAGCAGTTCTTC. Protein sequence: CASSQDPGLNEQFF.

This clone was seen a few times. V usage is TRBV18 and J usage is TRBJ2-5; 14 bases fit TRBD2. The CDR3 spans 19 residues. J gave up 4 bases and V 5 bases, and 15 bases lay outside the gene matches. The germline gives CDR1 KGHSH, CDR2 LQKENI. CDR3 amino acids: CASSRTPGLAGVWVETQYF. The CDR3 DNA follows: TGTGCCAGCTCAAGAACCCCGGGACTAGCGGGAGTTTGGGTAGAGACCCAGTACTTC.

This clone was seen at least ten times. The chain uses TRBV6-1 and TRBJ2-1; possibly TRBD1 for D (5 bases). There are 15 residues in the CDR3. Trimming took 1 base from V and 9 from J, leaving 16 bases between them. The germline V gene has CDR1 MNHNS and CDR2 SASEGT. This chain's CDR3 is CASSEDVGLRTEQFF. CDR3 sequence (DNA): TGTGCCAGCAGTGAAGACGTGGGGCTCAGGACTGAGCAGTTCTTC.

This clone was observed once. CDR3 amino acids: CASSLGRGAYEQYF. In DNA form, the CDR3 reads TGTGCCAGCAGCTTAGGGCGGGGAGCCTACGAGCAGTACTTC. The chain uses TRBV7-2 and TRBJ2-7; perhaps TRBD2 as D (6 bases). In germline, CDR1 is SGHTA, CDR2 FQGNSA. Trimming pared 1 base from V and 2 bases from J, leaving 9 bases between. The CDR3 extends over 14 amino acids.

The chain carries TRBV29-1 and TRBJ2-7; 11 nucleotides agree with TRBD1. CDR1 SQVTM and CDR2 ANQGSEA come from the germline V gene. J was trimmed by 4 bases and V by 2 bases; bases with no gene match: 1. The CDR3 loop spans 13 amino acids. CDR3 residues: CSVERDRGYEQYF. The CDR3 nucleotides are TGCAGCGTTGAACGGGACAGGGGGTACGAGCAGTACTTC.

This clone was observed a few times. The rearrangement links TRBV30 to TRBJ2-7; D is tentatively TRBD1 or TRBD2 (5 bases each). V was trimmed by 3 bases and J by 1 base, leaving 10 bases between them. The length of the CDR3 is 13 residues. Germline-derived CDR1 and CDR2 are GTSNPN and SVGIG (reference sequence). The CDR3 spells CAWRRGESYEQYF. The CDR3 region has the DNA TGTGCCTGGAGGAGGGGTGAATCCTACGAGCAGTACTTC.

This clone was found once. The chain carries TRBV25-1 and TRBJ2-7; D ambiguous. The CDR3 has 14 residues. In germline, CDR1 is MGHDK, CDR2 SYGVNS. V gave up 5 bases and J gave up 2 bases, with 13 bases separating them. CDR3 in DNA: TGTGCCAGCAGTTCAAACGGACCTGCCTACGAGCAGTACTTC. Translating it yields CASSSNGPAYEQYF.

This chain connects TRBV5-4 to TRBJ2-2; 7 bases are a match to TRBD1. The germline CDR1 and CDR2 sequences are SGHNT and YYREEE (reference sequence). Losses at the gene ends were 2 bases for V and 1 base for J; bases not matched to a gene: 8. CDR3 length: 17 residues. In DNA, the CDR3 is TGTGCCAGCAGCTTTAGGACAGGTCCTATGAACACCGGGGAGCTGTTTTTT. Translation gives CASSFRTGPMNTGELFF.

This chain uses TRBV19 with TRBJ2-5; D possibly matches TRBD1 or TRBD2 (5 bases each). Germline V gene data show CDR1 as LNHDA and CDR2 as SQIVND (reference sequence). V was cut by 4 bases and J by 5 bases, with 11 bases left in between. CDR3 size: 13 residues. The CDR3: CASSTRGAETQYF. The DNA for the CDR3 is TGTGCCAGTAGTACGAGGGGAGCGGAGACCCAGTACTTC.

The rearrangement uses TRBV25-1 and TRBJ2-3; the match to TRBD2 covers 7 bases. Germline V gene lookup returns CDR1 MGHDK and CDR2 SYGVNS. The CDR3 consists of 13 residues. Unmatched junction bases numbered 4, after V lost 6 bases and J lost 4 bases. CDR3 residues: CASRGGVPDTQYF. The CDR3 DNA follows: TGTGCCAGCAGGGGGGGGGTCCCAGATACGCAGTATTTT.

The chain links TRBV4-2 to TRBJ2-7, with 7 bases that match TRBD2. The CDR3 consists of 16 residues. Germline trimming cut 0 bases from V and 7 bases from J; bases unmatched to any gene: 12. Germline V lookup: CDR1 LGHNA, CDR2 YNFKEQ. The CDR3 region is CASSQDFTAGAEEQYF. The DNA of the CDR3 is TGTGCCAGCAGCCAAGATTTCACCGCGGGAGCTGAAGAGCAGTACTTC.

The chain couples TRBV5-4 to TRBJ2-2, with TRBD2 as a possible D gene (7 bases). The germline gives CDR1 SGHNT, CDR2 YYREEE (reference sequence). With 0 bases removed from V and 6 bases from J, the gap between germline ends came to 18 bases. This CDR3 is built from 17 residues. Written as DNA, the CDR3 is TGTGCCAGCAGCTTGGGGGGCGGGGGCCGTTGGGCCGGGGAGCTGTTTTTT. It codes for CASSLGGGGRWAGELFF.

The CDR3 DNA is TGTGCCAGCGGACTACAGGGTTTCACTGAAGCTTTCTTT. Translating it yields CASGLQGFTEAFF. The J gene is TRBJ1-1, the V gene TRBV25-1; a weak D match, TRBD1 (6 bases). V shed 8 bases and J shed 4 bases, with 14 bases lying between them. There are 13 residues in the CDR3. Germline V gives CDR1 MGHDK, CDR2 SYGVNS.

The chain combines TRBV10-1 with TRBJ1-5; a possible D gene is TRBD1 (5 bases). V lost 4 bases and J 4 bases, leaving 8 bases between the germline ends. Germline loops: CDR1 WNHNN, CDR2 SYGVQD (reference sequence). The CDR3 spans 13 residues. CDR3 DNA sequence: TGCGCCAGCAGTGGCGACAGTAATCAGCCCCAGCATTTT. Translating gives CASSGDSNQPQHF.

The chain has TRBV28 and TRBJ2-7; no clear D gene. The CDR3 consists of 13 residues. Trimming pared 2 bases from V and 7 bases from J, leaving 12 bases between. Germline V gene sequence: CDR1 MDHEN, CDR2 SYDVKM. The CDR3 DNA reads as TGTGCCAGCAGTTTAAATCCAGTTTGGGAGCAGTACTTC. Its protein product is CASSLNPVWEQYF.

The CDR3, as DNA: TGTGCCAGCAGTCCCTACAGTTCCTATAGCAATCAGCCCCAGCATTTT. Its protein is CASSPYSSYSNQPQHF. This chain uses TRBV27 with TRBJ1-5; no clear D gene. Trimming took 5 bases from V and 0 from J, leaving 14 bases between them. The CDR3 totals 16 residues. Germline lookup yields CDR1 MNHEY and CDR2 SMNVEV (reference sequence).

This clone showed up just once. The rearrangement joins TRBV15 to TRBJ1-2, with 10 bases identical to TRBD1. There are 15 residues in the CDR3. In germline, CDR1 is LNHNV, CDR2 YYDKDF (reference sequence). J was trimmed by 1 base and V by 3 bases; bases with no gene match: 2. The CDR3: CATSRGTGVNYGYTF. DNA for the CDR3: TGTGCCACCAGCAGGGGGACAGGGGTTAACTATGGCTACACCTTC.

CDR3 bases: TGTGCCAGCACCCTCGGACTAGCGGTCGAGCAGTACTTC. Protein sequence: CASTLGLAVEQYF. The rearrangement uses TRBV2 and TRBJ2-7; TRBD2 agrees at 10 bases. Trimming at V came to 7 bases and at J to 6 bases, leaving 6 bases not matched to a gene. The germline V gene encodes CDR1 SNHLY and CDR2 FYNNEI. The CDR3 length is 13 residues.

The chain links TRBV5-1 to TRBJ2-1, with a weak D call TRBD1 (5 bases). Trimming pared 1 base from V and 9 bases from J, leaving 11 bases between. This CDR3 comprises 13 residues. CDR1 is SGHRS, CDR2 YFSETQ, per germline. The CDR3 bases are TGCGCCAGCAGCTTGATCTTAAGGGGTGAGCAGTTCTTC. Its protein is CASSLILRGEQFF.

J is TRBJ2-5 and V is TRBV4-3; D is unclear. Germline CDR1 reads LGHNA; CDR2 reads YSLEER. With 4 bases removed from V and 4 bases from J, the gap between germline ends came to 10 bases. The CDR3 is made up of 13 amino acids. The CDR3 DNA is TGCGCCAGCAGCCTAGCCTTAGGAGAGACCCAGTACTTC. It yields the protein CASSLALGETQYF.

On this clone itself: Additional DNA sequences in this sample encode the identical CDR3. The chain links TRBV5-1 to TRBJ2-7; D is ambiguous. CDR3 size: 14 residues. The germline CDR1 and CDR2 sequences are SGHRS and YFSETQ. The germline V and J ends were trimmed by 0 bases and 1 base, with 8 bases remaining between them. CDR3 DNA: TGCGCCAGCAGCTTGGTTCCTGAGTCCTACGAGCAGTACTTC. This sequence encodes CASSLVPESYEQYF.

This chain links TRBV7-3 with TRBJ2-2; perhaps D is TRBD1 or TRBD2 (6 bases each). V gave up 2 bases and J gave up 6 bases, with 10 bases separating them. This CDR3 is built from 14 residues. Looked up from germline, CDR1 is SGHTA and CDR2 is FQGTGA. CDR3 in DNA: TGTGCCAGCAGCTTACACAGGGACTCCGGGGAGCTGTTTTTT. Residues: CASSLHRDSGELFF. The full variable domain, rest sourced from reference TRBV7-3 and TRBJ2-2, is GAGVSQTPSNKVTEKGKYVELRCDPISGHTALYWYRQSLGQGPEFLIYFQGTGAADDSGLPNDRFFAVRPEGSVSTLKIQRTERGDSAVYLCASSLHRDSGELFFGEGSRLTVL.